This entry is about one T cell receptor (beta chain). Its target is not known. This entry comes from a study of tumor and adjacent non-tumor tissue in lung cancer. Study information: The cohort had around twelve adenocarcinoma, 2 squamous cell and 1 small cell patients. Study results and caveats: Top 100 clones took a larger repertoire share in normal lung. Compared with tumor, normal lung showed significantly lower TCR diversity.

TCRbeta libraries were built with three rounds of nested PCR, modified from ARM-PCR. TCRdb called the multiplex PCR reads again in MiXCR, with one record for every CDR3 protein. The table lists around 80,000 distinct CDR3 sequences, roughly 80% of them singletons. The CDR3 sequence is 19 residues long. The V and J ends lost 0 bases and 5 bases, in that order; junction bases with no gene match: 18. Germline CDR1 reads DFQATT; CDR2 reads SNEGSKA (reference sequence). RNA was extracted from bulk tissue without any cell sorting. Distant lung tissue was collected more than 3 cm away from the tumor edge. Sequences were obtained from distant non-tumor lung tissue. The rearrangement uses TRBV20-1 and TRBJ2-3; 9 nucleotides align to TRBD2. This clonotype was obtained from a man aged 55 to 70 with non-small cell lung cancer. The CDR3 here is CSARDLGRSGGPRIDTQYF. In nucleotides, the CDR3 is TGCAGTGCTAGAGATCTCGGGAGGAGCGGGGGGCCCCGCATAGATACGCAGTATTTT.